The sequence of this T cell receptor beta chain was determined in a study of identifying expanded T cells in peripheral blood. No infections or other immune events were documented during collection. Whole-study findings and limits: Over approximately two and four weeks, about 16 and 19 clones changed, versus approximately 1.2 between replicates. Across healthy donors, higher total template counts meant significantly greater approximately two-week count variance.

Notes on this clone: Its antigen is not known.

The data were produced by immunoSEQ multiplex PCR, yet TCRdb's version contains in-frame clones alone and is incomplete. The sample shows approximately 90,000 clones, 88% of them seen only once. This clonotype was obtained from a person aged 18 to 75 in good health. Specimen: blood.

This CDR3 reads CASSLGNQPQHF. The CDR3 nucleotides read TGTGCCAGCAGTTTGGGGAATCAGCCCCAGCATTTT. The gene calls are TRBV6-6 and TRBJ1-5; no definite D call. The germline V and J ends were trimmed by 4 bases and 4 bases, with 5 bases remaining between them. Germline-derived CDR1 and CDR2 are MNHNY and SVGAGI (reference sequence). The CDR3 runs 12 residues.